This T cell receptor beta chain was sequenced for a study of T cell responses to AZD1222 COVID-19 vaccine. The overall study: Some second doses came at about 4 weeks and others at about 12 weeks; these were pooled.

A note on this clone: Antigen: not known.

The CDR3 runs to 14 residues. Germline assignment: CDR1 MNHEY and CDR2 SVGAGI. The V and J ends lost 7 bases and 4 bases, in that order; junction bases with no gene match: 7. Sequencing used immunoSEQ multiplex PCR; TCRdb keeps in-frame clones, though not all of them. The sample contains about 100,000 clones, more than 75% of which appear only once. The study's findings and limits: Within unmutated variant regions lay the reported targets of nearly half of spike-specific TCRs. In a largely white British group with more females than males, clonal diversity was possibly underestimated. Vaccine-associated CD4 TCRs ranged over spike, dominating at 160-218 and 743-854.

Sequences were derived from peripheral blood, sampled on day 0 of AZD1222 vaccination. The sequence was obtained from an adult in good health. V usage is TRBV6-5 and J usage is TRBJ2-7, with 10 bases fitting TRBD1. The CDR3 sequence: CASTPGTGEYEQYF. The CDR3 bases are TGTGCCAGCACCCCCGGGACAGGGGAGTACGAGCAGTACTTC.